The rows below give T cell receptor beta chains drawn from one sample of a study of OX40 agonist ivuxolimab in advanced cancers. Repertoires were generated with immunoSEQ multiplex PCR, while TCRdb's copy carries only in-frame clones and drops some. The table lists 75,000 to 100,000 clones, about 91% of them singletons. Specimen: CD4+ or CD8+ T cells sorted from blood, collected in a trial of the OX40 agonist ivuxolimab. Receptors originate from an adult with an advanced solid tumor such as melanoma, head and neck, liver or kidney cancer. Each CDR3 is given with its conserved first and last residue. D genes are given only for firm matches.

V | D | CDR3
TRBV25-1 | TRBD1 | CASSEYSPGTGDNQPQHF
TRBV27 | TRBD1 | CASSLRTGGAYNEQFF
TRBV11-3 | TRBD2 | CASSWGGLAHNEQFF
TRBV7-2 | TRBD2 | CASSSSHLAGGSDTQYF
TRBV4-1 | TRBD1 | CASSQERTRDRGEKLFF
TRBV7-2 | NA | CASSLGPGQGEKLFF
TRBV7-2 | TRBD2 | CASSYRLGGSGGELFF
TRBV7-9 | NA | CASSSPSGIDNEQFF
TRBV7-3 | NA | CASSLTGGNEQFF
TRBV7-3 | NA | CASSPSLSTDTQYF
TRBV21-1 | NA | CASSKYGPEKNTGELFF
TRBV19 | TRBD2 | CASSPQAGVGTGELFF
TRBV5-4 | NA | CASSQDTGPYEQYF
TRBV5-4 | TRBD1 | CASRPGQGRETQYF
TRBV20-1 | NA | CSAPARLTQYF
TRBV5-1 | NA | CASSLDGRAGNTIYF
TRBV5-6 | TRBD1 | CASSIRQGVQPQHF
TRBV4-1 | NA | CASSPLGVHIGNTIYF
TRBV18 | NA | CASSPTIGTSGELFF
TRBV20-1 | NA | CSAAIGGTQYF
TRBV5-1 | NA | CASSLATGQETQYF
TRBV7-9 | TRBD2 | CASSLGAGGISKNIQYF